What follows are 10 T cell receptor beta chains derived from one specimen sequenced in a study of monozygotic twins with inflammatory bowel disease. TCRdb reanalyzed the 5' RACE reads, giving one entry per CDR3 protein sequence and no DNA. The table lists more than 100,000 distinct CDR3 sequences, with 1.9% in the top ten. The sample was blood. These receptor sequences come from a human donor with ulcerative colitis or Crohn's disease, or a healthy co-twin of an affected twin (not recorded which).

This chain's CDR3 is CASSQHPEQYTGELFF. V usage is TRBV14 and J usage is TRBJ2-2. CDR3 length: 16 amino acids. Germline CDR1 and CDR2: SGHDN and FVKESK.

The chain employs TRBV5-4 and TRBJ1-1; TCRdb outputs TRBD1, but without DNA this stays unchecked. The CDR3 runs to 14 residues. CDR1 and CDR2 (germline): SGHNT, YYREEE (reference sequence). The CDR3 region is CASRPGTVNTEAFF.

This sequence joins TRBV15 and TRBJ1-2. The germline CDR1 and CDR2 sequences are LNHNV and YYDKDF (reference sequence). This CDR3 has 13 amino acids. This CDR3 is CATSSKQNYGYTF.

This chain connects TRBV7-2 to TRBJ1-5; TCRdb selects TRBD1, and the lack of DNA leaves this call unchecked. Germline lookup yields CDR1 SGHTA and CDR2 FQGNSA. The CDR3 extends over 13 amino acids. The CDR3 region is CASSLKGNQPQHF. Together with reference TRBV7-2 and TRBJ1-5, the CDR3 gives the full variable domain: GAGVSQSPSNKVTEKGKDVELRCDPISGHTALYWYRQSLGQGLEFLIYFQGNSAPDKSGLPSDRFSAERTGGSVSTLTIQRTQQEDSAVYLCASSLKGNQPQHFGDGTRLSIL.

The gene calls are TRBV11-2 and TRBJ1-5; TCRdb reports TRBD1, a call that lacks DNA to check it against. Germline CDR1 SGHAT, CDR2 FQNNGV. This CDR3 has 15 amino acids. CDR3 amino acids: CASSAETGLNQPQHF.

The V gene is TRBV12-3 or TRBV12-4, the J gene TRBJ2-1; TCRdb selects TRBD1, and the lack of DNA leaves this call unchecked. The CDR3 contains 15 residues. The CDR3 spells CASSPGAFSYNEQFF.

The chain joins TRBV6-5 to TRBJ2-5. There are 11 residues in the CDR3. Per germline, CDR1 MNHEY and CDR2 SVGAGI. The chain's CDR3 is CASRRGETQYF.

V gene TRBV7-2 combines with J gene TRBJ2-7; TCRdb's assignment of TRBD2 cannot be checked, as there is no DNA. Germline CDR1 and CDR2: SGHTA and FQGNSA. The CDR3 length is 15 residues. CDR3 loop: CASSSRLAGVDEQYF.

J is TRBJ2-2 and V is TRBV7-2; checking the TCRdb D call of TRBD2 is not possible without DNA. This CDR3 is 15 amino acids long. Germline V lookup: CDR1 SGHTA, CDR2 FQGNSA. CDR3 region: CASSSSGVDTGELFF.

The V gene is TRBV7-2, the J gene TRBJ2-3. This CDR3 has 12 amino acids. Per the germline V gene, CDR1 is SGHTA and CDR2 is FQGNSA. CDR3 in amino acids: CASSPSADTQYF.